Listed below are T cell receptor beta chains from one sample, sequenced in a study of T cells in Graves' hyperthyroidism and ophthalmopathy. MiXCR, run by TCRdb on the multiplex PCR reads, gives a single entry per CDR3 protein. The sample holds some 490,000 distinct CDR3 sequences, about 16% seen once. Source material: blood. These receptors came from a woman aged 25 to 45 with Graves' ophthalmopathy. The CDR3 runs from the conserved cysteine through the conserved F or W. Each record gives: V gene, J gene, clone size, D gene, CDR3 DNA, CDR3 protein. D genes are given only for firm matches. A row's size may be missing; if present it is once, few, many or a size class.

v_gene: TRBV5-1; j_gene: TRBJ2-2; abundance: few; d_gene: -; CDR3nt: TGCGCCAGCAGCTTGGGCGCAACCGGGGAGCTGTTTTTT; CDR3aa: CASSLGATGELFF
v_gene: TRBV7-2; j_gene: TRBJ2-7; abundance: few; d_gene: TRBD2; CDR3nt: TGTGCCAGCAGTCCTGGACTAGCGGGATCAAAGTACGAGCAGTACTTC; CDR3aa: CASSPGLAGSKYEQYF
v_gene: TRBV7-9; j_gene: TRBJ1-2; abundance: few; d_gene: TRBD1; CDR3nt: TGTGCCAGCGGCTTAGAGGCACAGGGGGCAAAAGGCTACACCTTC; CDR3aa: CASGLEAQGAKGYTF
v_gene: TRBV28; j_gene: TRBJ2-4; abundance: many; d_gene: -; CDR3nt: TGTGCCAGCAGTTCCCCTGGCAGGGCCAAAAACATTCAGTACTTC; CDR3aa: CASSSPGRAKNIQYF
v_gene: TRBV3-1; j_gene: TRBJ2-3; abundance: many; d_gene: -; CDR3nt: TGTGCCAGCAGGTGGGGGAATACGCAGTATTTT; CDR3aa: CASRWGNTQYF
v_gene: TRBV5-5; j_gene: TRBJ1-1; abundance: many; d_gene: -; CDR3nt: TGTGCCAGCAGCACAGGCACGCGCACTGAAGCTTTCTTT; CDR3aa: CASSTGTRTEAFF
v_gene: TRBV20-1; j_gene: TRBJ2-2; abundance: -; d_gene: -; CDR3nt: TGCAGTGCTAGTTTAGGCACCGGGGAGCTGTTTTTT; CDR3aa: CSASLGTGELFF
v_gene: TRBV6-1; j_gene: TRBJ2-6; abundance: many; d_gene: -; CDR3nt: TGTGCCAGCAGTGAAGAGAGTCTCTCTGGGGCCAACGTCCTGACTTTC; CDR3aa: CASSEESLSGANVLTF
v_gene: TRBV28; j_gene: TRBJ1-5; abundance: -; d_gene: -; CDR3nt: TGTGCCAGCGCTACACCCAATCAGCCCCAGCATTTT; CDR3aa: CASATPNQPQHF
v_gene: TRBV11-3; j_gene: TRBJ2-7; abundance: few; d_gene: -; CDR3nt: TGTGCCAGCAGCTTAGATGGGGCCTACTACGAGCAGTACTTC; CDR3aa: CASSLDGAYYEQYF
v_gene: TRBV11-2; j_gene: TRBJ2-3; abundance: many; d_gene: TRBD2; CDR3nt: TGTGCCAGCAGCTTATTCATCGGGAGGACAGATACGCAGTATTTT; CDR3aa: CASSLFIGRTDTQYF
v_gene: TRBV20-1; j_gene: TRBJ1-2; abundance: -; d_gene: TRBD1; CDR3nt: TGCAGTGCTAGAACTACAGGGGGCAGGTCGGCGGATGGCTACACCTTC; CDR3aa: CSARTTGGRSADGYTF
v_gene: TRBV6-2/TRBV6-3; j_gene: TRBJ2-7; abundance: few; d_gene: -; CDR3nt: TGTGCCAGCCGGGCCGAACTGGGGGAGCAGTACTTC; CDR3aa: CASRAELGEQYF
v_gene: TRBV27; j_gene: TRBJ2-7; abundance: many; d_gene: TRBD1; CDR3nt: TGTGCCAGCAGCTCCCTCGGACAGGGGATCTACGAGCAGTACTTC; CDR3aa: CASSSLGQGIYEQYF
v_gene: TRBV20-1; j_gene: TRBJ2-5; abundance: many; d_gene: TRBD2; CDR3nt: TGCAGTGCCCCCCGACTAGCGGAGTACCAAGAGACCCAGTACTTC; CDR3aa: CSAPRLAEYQETQYF
v_gene: TRBV7-3; j_gene: TRBJ1-1; abundance: many; d_gene: -; CDR3nt: TGTGCCAGCAGCTTAAGGGGTCACATGAACACTGAAGCTTTCTTT; CDR3aa: CASSLRGHMNTEAFF
v_gene: TRBV20-1; j_gene: TRBJ2-7; abundance: many; d_gene: -; CDR3nt: TGCAGTGCTTGGGGGTTGTTAAAGAGCTCCTACGAGCAGTACTTC; CDR3aa: CSAWGLLKSSYEQYF
v_gene: TRBV2; j_gene: TRBJ2-7; abundance: many; d_gene: TRBD1; CDR3nt: TGTGCCACAGTAGGGACAGGCAACTACGAGCAGTACTTC; CDR3aa: CATVGTGNYEQYF
v_gene: TRBV4-3; j_gene: TRBJ2-2; abundance: -; d_gene: -; CDR3nt: TGCGCCAGCAGCCATGACCTGGGGACCGGGGAGCTGTTTTTT; CDR3aa: CASSHDLGTGELFF
v_gene: TRBV6-1; j_gene: TRBJ2-1; abundance: many; d_gene: -; CDR3nt: TGTGCCAGCAGACCAGTGGGACTTGGGGTTAACAATGAGCAGTTCTTC; CDR3aa: CASRPVGLGVNNEQFF
v_gene: TRBV29-1; j_gene: TRBJ2-5; abundance: -; d_gene: TRBD1; CDR3nt: TGCAGCGCCGCCGGGACAGGAGTCCAAGAGACCCAGTACTTC; CDR3aa: CSAAGTGVQETQYF
v_gene: TRBV5-1; j_gene: TRBJ2-7; abundance: many; d_gene: TRBD1; CDR3nt: TGCGCCAGCAGCTATGGCTCACCTGGACAGGGGCCGACCTACGAGCAGTACTTC; CDR3aa: CASSYGSPGQGPTYEQYF
v_gene: TRBV30; j_gene: TRBJ2-1; abundance: -; d_gene: TRBD2; CDR3nt: TGTGCCTGGAGTTCGACTAGCTATGAGCAGTTCTTC; CDR3aa: CAWSSTSYEQFF
v_gene: TRBV7-8; j_gene: TRBJ2-1; abundance: -; d_gene: TRBD2; CDR3nt: TGTGCCAGCAGCCAAGGGACTAGCGGGAGTTTTGAGCAGTTCTTC; CDR3aa: CASSQGTSGSFEQFF
v_gene: TRBV28; j_gene: TRBJ2-1; abundance: many; d_gene: TRBD1; CDR3nt: TGTGCCAGCAGTCCTCGGGACAGATCAAGCCACAATGAGCAGTTCTTC; CDR3aa: CASSPRDRSSHNEQFF
v_gene: TRBV28; j_gene: TRBJ2-7; abundance: many; d_gene: -; CDR3nt: TGTGCCAGCAGTTTTGACACGTTATCCTACGAGCAGTACTTC; CDR3aa: CASSFDTLSYEQYF
v_gene: TRBV28; j_gene: TRBJ2-4; abundance: -; d_gene: -; CDR3nt: TGTGCCAGCAGTTTCCGGGGCATTCAGTACTTC; CDR3aa: CASSFRGIQYF
v_gene: TRBV10-1; j_gene: TRBJ1-1; abundance: once; d_gene: -; CDR3nt: TGCGCCAGCAGTATGGCAGGGAGTATGAACACTGAAGCTTTCTTT; CDR3aa: CASSMAGSMNTEAFF
v_gene: TRBV28; j_gene: TRBJ2-7; abundance: -; d_gene: -; CDR3nt: TGTGCCAGCAGCCTGGGGCTGGGAGCCACCTACGAGCAGTACTTC; CDR3aa: CASSLGLGATYEQYF
v_gene: TRBV10-3; j_gene: TRBJ2-3; abundance: few; d_gene: TRBD2; CDR3nt: TGTGCCATCAGTGAGTCTGGACTAGCCGCAGATACGCAGTATTTT; CDR3aa: CAISESGLAADTQYF
v_gene: TRBV19; j_gene: TRBJ2-2; abundance: -; d_gene: -; CDR3nt: TGTGCCAGTAGTATTCGCCGCGGGGAGCTGTTTTTT; CDR3aa: CASSIRRGELFF
v_gene: TRBV7-2; j_gene: TRBJ2-7; abundance: many; d_gene: -; CDR3nt: TGTGCCAGCAGCTTAGGTCCGAGCGGAGCTAACTACGAGCAGTACTTC; CDR3aa: CASSLGPSGANYEQYF
v_gene: TRBV5-1; j_gene: TRBJ2-2; abundance: many; d_gene: TRBD2; CDR3nt: TGCGCCAGCAGCGAGGGACTAGCGGGAGCCCATGGGGAGCTGTTTTTT; CDR3aa: CASSEGLAGAHGELFF
v_gene: TRBV12-3/TRBV12-4; j_gene: TRBJ2-2; abundance: many; d_gene: -; CDR3nt: TGTGCCAGCAGCCGGTCCTACCCCGGGGAGCTGTTTTTT; CDR3aa: CASSRSYPGELFF
v_gene: TRBV5-1; j_gene: TRBJ2-3; abundance: few; d_gene: TRBD2; CDR3nt: TGCGCCAGCAGCTTGAGGAGGAGCGGGAGCCTCTCAGATACGCAGTATTTT; CDR3aa: CASSLRRSGSLSDTQYF
v_gene: TRBV5-1; j_gene: TRBJ1-3; abundance: few; d_gene: TRBD1; CDR3nt: TGCGCCAGCAGTACGGGACAGGGAAAAGGAAACACCATATATTTT; CDR3aa: CASSTGQGKGNTIYF
v_gene: TRBV10-3; j_gene: TRBJ2-3; abundance: -; d_gene: TRBD2; CDR3nt: TGTGCCATCAGTGAGTACACGGGACTAGCGGGCACAGATACGCAGTATTTT; CDR3aa: CAISEYTGLAGTDTQYF
v_gene: TRBV10-3; j_gene: TRBJ2-3; abundance: -; d_gene: TRBD1; CDR3nt: TGTGCCATCACCCAAGGACAGGACACAGATACGCAGTATTTT; CDR3aa: CAITQGQDTDTQYF
v_gene: TRBV18; j_gene: TRBJ2-1; abundance: -; d_gene: TRBD2; CDR3nt: TGTGCCAGCTCACCACCGTGGGGTAGCGGGACCAGCTCCTACAATGAGCAGTTCTTC; CDR3aa: CASSPPWGSGTSSYNEQFF
v_gene: TRBV11-2; j_gene: TRBJ1-5; abundance: many; d_gene: -; CDR3nt: TGTGCCAGCAGCTTAGACCCCGGCCCCAATCAGCCCCAGCATTTT; CDR3aa: CASSLDPGPNQPQHF
v_gene: TRBV7-9; j_gene: TRBJ2-1; abundance: -; d_gene: -; CDR3nt: TGTGCCAGCACAGCGGGCGGTGAGCAGTTCTTC; CDR3aa: CASTAGGEQFF
v_gene: TRBV19; j_gene: TRBJ2-1; abundance: -; d_gene: TRBD2; CDR3nt: TGTGCCAGTAGTCCCTTAGCGGGAGTCGGTTGGAATGAGCAGTTCTTC; CDR3aa: CASSPLAGVGWNEQFF
v_gene: TRBV12-3/TRBV12-4; j_gene: TRBJ2-7; abundance: -; d_gene: TRBD2; CDR3nt: TGTGCCAGCTCCCGAATAGCGGGGTTATACGAGCAGTACTTC; CDR3aa: CASSRIAGLYEQYF
v_gene: TRBV9; j_gene: TRBJ2-1; abundance: few; d_gene: TRBD2; CDR3nt: TGTGCCAGCAGCGTTACTAGCGATTCCTACAATGAGCAGTTCTTC; CDR3aa: CASSVTSDSYNEQFF
v_gene: TRBV28; j_gene: TRBJ1-3; abundance: many; d_gene: TRBD1; CDR3nt: TGTGCCAGCATTTCTCCAGGGGGTAGCTCTGGAAACACCATATATTTT; CDR3aa: CASISPGGSSGNTIYF
v_gene: TRBV11-2; j_gene: TRBJ2-1; abundance: -; d_gene: -; CDR3nt: TGTGCCAGCAGCTTAGACCGGACCCTAGGAAATAACCCCTCCTACAATGAGCAGTTCTTC; CDR3aa: CASSLDRTLGNNPSYNEQFF
v_gene: TRBV7-9; j_gene: TRBJ1-1; abundance: -; d_gene: TRBD1; CDR3nt: TGTGCCAGCAGCTCGGGACAGGGGGCCCTGAACACTGAAGCTTTCTTT; CDR3aa: CASSSGQGALNTEAFF
v_gene: TRBV12-3/TRBV12-4; j_gene: TRBJ1-1; abundance: many; d_gene: -; CDR3nt: TGTGCCAGCAGCTCCCCCACGACGAACACTGAAGCTTTCTTT; CDR3aa: CASSSPTTNTEAFF
v_gene: TRBV12-3/TRBV12-4; j_gene: TRBJ2-1; abundance: many; d_gene: -; CDR3nt: TGTGCCAGCAGTTTCAGCGGGAATGAGCAGTTCTTC; CDR3aa: CASSFSGNEQFF
v_gene: TRBV3-1; j_gene: TRBJ2-1; abundance: many; d_gene: -; CDR3nt: TGTGCCAGCAGCTATTACAGGGATTACAATGAGCAGTTCTTC; CDR3aa: CASSYYRDYNEQFF